This T cell receptor (beta chain) came from a study of vaccination effects on CD4 cells after COVID-19. Study findings and constraints: After vaccination, at late timepoints, clones induced by infection and by vaccine contracted markedly.

Sequencing in the ViraFEST assay came after antigen-specific CD4+ T cells had been expanded with viral peptide pools, which were used to stimulate PBMC. Culture proceeded for 9 to 11 days, and CD4+ T cells were then isolated. Per the germline V gene, CDR1 is SEHNR and CDR2 is FQNEAQ (reference sequence). Trimming cost V 5 bases and J 0 bases, with 16 bases left between them. This CDR3 is 16 amino acids long. As concerns this clone: Its antigen is unidentified.

Here immunoSEQ multiplex PCR was the method, and the copy in TCRdb shows in-frame clones only, minus some. The sample has tens of thousands of clones; roughly 72% are singletons. The clonotype was recovered from a human donor who received a COVID-19 vaccine. Sequencing used CD4+ T cells from PBMCs cultured with HCoV-229E spike peptides, obtained before COVID-19 vaccination. The gene calls are TRBV7-9 and TRBJ2-5; no reliable D call. The CDR3 DNA reads as TGTGCCAGCAGCCCTTCGGCCTCTGCATACCAAGAGACCCAGTACTTC. Translated, it gives CASSPSASAYQETQYF.